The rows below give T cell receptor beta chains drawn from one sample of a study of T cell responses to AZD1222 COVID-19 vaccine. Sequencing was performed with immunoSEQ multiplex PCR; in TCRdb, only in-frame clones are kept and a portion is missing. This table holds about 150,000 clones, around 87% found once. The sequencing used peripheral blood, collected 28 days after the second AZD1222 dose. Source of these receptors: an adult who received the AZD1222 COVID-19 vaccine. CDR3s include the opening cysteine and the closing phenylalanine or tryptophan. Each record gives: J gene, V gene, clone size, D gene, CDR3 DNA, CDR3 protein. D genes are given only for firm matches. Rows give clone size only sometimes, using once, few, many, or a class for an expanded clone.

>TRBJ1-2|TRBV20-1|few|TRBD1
TGCAGTGCTAGTGGTTCCGGACAGGGGACCTATGGCTACACCTTC
CSASGSGQGTYGYTF
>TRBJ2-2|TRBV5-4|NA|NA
TGTGCCAGCAGCTTGGACCCCACCGGGGAGCTGTTTTTT
CASSLDPTGELFF
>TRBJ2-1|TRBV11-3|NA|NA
TGTGCCAGCAGCTTAGATGGGGGTGTGCAGTTCTTC
CASSLDGGVQFF
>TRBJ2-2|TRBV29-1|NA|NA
TGCAGCGTTTGGGGGAAGGGTAGCGCCGGGGAGCTGTTTTTT
CSVWGKGSAGELFF
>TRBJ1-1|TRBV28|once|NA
TGTGCCAGCAGTTTATCAGGATTGAACACTGAAGCTTTCTTT
CASSLSGLNTEAFF
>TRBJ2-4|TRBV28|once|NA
TGTGCCAGCCGTCGGGCCACCCTAGCCAAAAACATTCAGTACTTC
CASRRATLAKNIQYF
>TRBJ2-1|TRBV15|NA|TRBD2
TGTGCCACCAGCAAGACTAGCGGCTACAATGAGCAGTTCTTC
CATSKTSGYNEQFF
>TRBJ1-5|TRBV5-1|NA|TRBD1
TGCGCCAGCAGCTTGGGAGGACAGGGGGCTCAGCCCCAGCATTTT
CASSLGGQGAQPQHF
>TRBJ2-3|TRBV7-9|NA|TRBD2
TGTGCCAGCAGCTCCGGTGTGGGGGGGAGGCCCACAGATACGCAGTATTTT
CASSSGVGGRPTDTQYF
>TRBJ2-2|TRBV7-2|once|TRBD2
TGTGCCAGCAGCTTAAGGGCTAGCGGGTATTCGAACACCGGGGAGCTGTTTTTT
CASSLRASGYSNTGELFF
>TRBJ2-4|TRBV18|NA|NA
TGTGCCAGCTCACCACAGGGGGCCAAAAACATTCAGTACTTC
CASSPQGAKNIQYF
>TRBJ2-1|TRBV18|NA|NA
TGTGCCAGCTCCCCCGGAGGGCCTAGCTACAATGAGCAGTTCTTC
CASSPGGPSYNEQFF
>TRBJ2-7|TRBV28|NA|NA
TGTGCCAGCCGGGGGGCAGGGGTAGGATACGAGCAGTACTTC
CASRGAGVGYEQYF
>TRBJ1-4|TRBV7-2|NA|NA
TGTGCCAGCACCCCGGAGGGGGGCCGTCCTAATGAAAAACTGTTTTTT
CASTPEGGRPNEKLFF
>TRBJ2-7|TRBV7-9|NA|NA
TGTGCCAGCAGCTCCCAGTGGCGGCGGGACAGCTACGAGCAGTACTTC
CASSSQWRRDSYEQYF
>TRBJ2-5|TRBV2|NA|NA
TGTGCCAGCAATGTTGCGGGCCAAGAGACCCAGTACTTC
CASNVAGQETQYF
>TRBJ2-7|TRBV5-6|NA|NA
TGTGCCAGCAGCTTGGGGTGGCAGGATCACTACGAGCAGTACTTC
CASSLGWQDHYEQYF
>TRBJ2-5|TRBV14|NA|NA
TGTGCCAGCAGCACACGACTGGCTAGCAGGGAGACCCAGTACTTC
CASSTRLASRETQYF
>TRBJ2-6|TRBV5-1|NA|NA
TGCGCCAGCGGTCTGAATTCGGGACACCGCTCTGGGGCCAACGTCCTGACTTTC
CASGLNSGHRSGANVLTF
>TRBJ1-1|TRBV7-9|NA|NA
TGTGCCAGCAGCTCCAGGTCCGGCTCCATGAACACTGAAGCTTTCTTT
CASSSRSGSMNTEAFF
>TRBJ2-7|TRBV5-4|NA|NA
TGTGCCAGCAGTGACAAAAAGGGCAGGGCCACCTACGAGCAGTACTTC
CASSDKKGRATYEQYF
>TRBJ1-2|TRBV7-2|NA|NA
TGTGCCAGCAGTCCAATTGGCAGGTCGGCTAACTATGGCTACACCTTC
CASSPIGRSANYGYTF
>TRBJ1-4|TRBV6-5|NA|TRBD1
TGTGCCAGCAGTTACTCACAGGGGACGCAAGAAAAACTGTTTTTT
CASSYSQGTQEKLFF
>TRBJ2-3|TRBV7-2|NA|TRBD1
TGTGCCAGCAGCCTTGACAGGGTGGGAAAGTATTTT
CASSLDRVGKYF
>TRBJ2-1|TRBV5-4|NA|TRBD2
TGTGCCAGCAGCTTGGAGCGGGATGGGAGTGAGCAGTTCTTC
CASSLERDGSEQFF
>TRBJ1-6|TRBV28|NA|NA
TGTGCCAGCAGTTTACGGCAGGCCCATAATTCACCCCTCCACTTT
CASSLRQAHNSPLHF
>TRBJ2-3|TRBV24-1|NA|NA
TGTGCCACCAGTGATTTGCAGGCTAGTCCGGATACGCAGTATTTT
CATSDLQASPDTQYF
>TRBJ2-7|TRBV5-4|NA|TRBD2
TGTGCCAGCAGCTTGGGACTAGCGGGAGGAAGGGGTGAGCAGTACTTC
CASSLGLAGGRGEQYF
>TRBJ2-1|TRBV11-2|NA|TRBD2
TGTGCCAGCAGCTTGCTGACTAGCGGGAGTAGCGATGAGCAGTTCTTC
CASSLLTSGSSDEQFF
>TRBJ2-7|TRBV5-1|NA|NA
TGCGCCAGCAGCGCGGACAGTACCTACGAGCAGTACTTC
CASSADSTYEQYF
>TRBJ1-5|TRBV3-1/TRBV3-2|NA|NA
TGTGCCAGCAGCCAAGGAAGCTACAGCAATCAGCCCCAGCATTTT
CASSQGSYSNQPQHF
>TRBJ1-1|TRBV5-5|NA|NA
TGTGCCAGCAGCCAAACAAAAATGAACACTGAAGCTTTCTTT
CASSQTKMNTEAFF
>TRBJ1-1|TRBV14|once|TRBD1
TGTGCCAGCAGCTCCCTGACAGGGGCGCGCACTGAAGCTTTCTTT
CASSSLTGARTEAFF
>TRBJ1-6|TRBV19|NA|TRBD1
TGTGCCAGTAGACAAGACAGGGGGGTGCATAATTCACCCCTCCACTTT
CASRQDRGVHNSPLHF
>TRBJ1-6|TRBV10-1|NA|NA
TGCGCCAGGGGGGAAGGCCCTGGCTCACCCCTCCACTTT
CARGEGPGSPLHF
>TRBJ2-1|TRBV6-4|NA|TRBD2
TGTGCCAGCAGTGAACAAAACCTAGCGGGAAGTATCGGTGAGCAGTTCTTC
CASSEQNLAGSIGEQFF
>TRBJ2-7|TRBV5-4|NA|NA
TGTGCCAGCAGTCGAGGGGGCTCCTACGAGCAGTACTTC
CASSRGGSYEQYF
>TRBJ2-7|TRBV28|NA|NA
TGTGCCAGCAGGTCCCCGGGAAGAACCTACGAGCAGTACTTC
CASRSPGRTYEQYF
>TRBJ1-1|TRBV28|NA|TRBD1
TGTGCCAGCGTATTAACGGGACAGGTCCCCCCTGAAGCTTTCTTT
CASVLTGQVPPEAFF
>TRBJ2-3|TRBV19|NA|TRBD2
TGTGCCACCAATGGTGGGGCTAGCGGGAGGGGCACGCAGTATTTT
CATNGGASGRGTQYF
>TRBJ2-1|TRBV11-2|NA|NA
TGTGCCAGCAGCGCCCTAGGCGGCACCTCCTACAATGAGCAGTTCTTC
CASSALGGTSYNEQFF
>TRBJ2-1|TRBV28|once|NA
TGTGCCAGCAGTTTATCCGCCGGGTCAGATGAGCAGTTCTTC
CASSLSAGSDEQFF
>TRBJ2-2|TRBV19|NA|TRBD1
TGTGCCAGTTCACAGGGGTCCCAATTAGGGGAGCTGTTTTTT
CASSQGSQLGELFF
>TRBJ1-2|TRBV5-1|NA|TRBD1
TGCGCCAGCAGTCGGACAGGGGCTAACTATGGCTACACCTTC
CASSRTGANYGYTF
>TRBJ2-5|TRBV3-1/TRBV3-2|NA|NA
TGTGCCAGCAGCCAATTCCAAGAGACCCAGTACTTC
CASSQFQETQYF
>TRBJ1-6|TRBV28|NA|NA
TGTGCCAGCAGTCTCTCCGTTGGTGGGTCACCCCTCCACTTT
CASSLSVGGSPLHF
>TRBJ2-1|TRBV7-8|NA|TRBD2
TGTGCCTCAAAAGAAGCGGGAGGACGTAGAGAGCAGTTCTTC
CASKEAGGRREQFF
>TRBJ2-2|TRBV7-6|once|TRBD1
TGTGCCAGCAGCCTCCTCGGGACAGGGGTGAACACCGGGGAGCTGTTTTTT
CASSLLGTGVNTGELFF
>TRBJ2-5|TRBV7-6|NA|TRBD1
TGTGCCAGCAGCTGGGGAACAGGGGGCGCGGAGACCCAGTACTTC
CASSWGTGGAETQYF